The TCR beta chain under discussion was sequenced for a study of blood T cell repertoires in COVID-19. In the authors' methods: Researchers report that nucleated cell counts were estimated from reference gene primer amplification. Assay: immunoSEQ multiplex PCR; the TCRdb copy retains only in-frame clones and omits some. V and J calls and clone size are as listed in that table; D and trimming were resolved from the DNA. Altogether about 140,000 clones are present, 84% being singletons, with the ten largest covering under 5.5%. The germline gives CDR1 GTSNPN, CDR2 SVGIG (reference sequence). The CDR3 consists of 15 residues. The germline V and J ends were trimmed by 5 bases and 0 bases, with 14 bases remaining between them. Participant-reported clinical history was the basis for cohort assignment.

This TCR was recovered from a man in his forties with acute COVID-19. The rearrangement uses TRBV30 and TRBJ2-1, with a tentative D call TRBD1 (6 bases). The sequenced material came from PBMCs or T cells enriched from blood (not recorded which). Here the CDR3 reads CAWQLLGGSYNEQFF. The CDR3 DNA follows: TGTGCCTGGCAGTTATTAGGGGGCTCCTACAATGAGCAGTTCTTC.